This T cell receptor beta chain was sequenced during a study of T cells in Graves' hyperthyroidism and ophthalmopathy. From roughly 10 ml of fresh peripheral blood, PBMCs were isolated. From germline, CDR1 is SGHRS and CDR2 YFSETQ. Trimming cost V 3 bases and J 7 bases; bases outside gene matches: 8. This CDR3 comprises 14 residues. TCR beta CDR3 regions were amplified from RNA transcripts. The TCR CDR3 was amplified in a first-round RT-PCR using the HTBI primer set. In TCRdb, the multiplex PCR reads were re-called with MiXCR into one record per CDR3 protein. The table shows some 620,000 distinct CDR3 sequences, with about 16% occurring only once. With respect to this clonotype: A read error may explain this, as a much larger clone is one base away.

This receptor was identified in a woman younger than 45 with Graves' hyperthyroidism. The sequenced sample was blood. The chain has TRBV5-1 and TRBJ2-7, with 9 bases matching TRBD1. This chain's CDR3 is CASSSAGTGKEQYF. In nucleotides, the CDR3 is TGCGCCAGCAGCTCAGCCGGGACAGGGAAAGAGCAGTACTTC. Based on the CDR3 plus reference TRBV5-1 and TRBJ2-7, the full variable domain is KAGVTQTPRYLIKTRGQQVTLSCSPISGHRSVSWYQQTPGQGLQFLFEYFSETQRNKGNFPGRFSGRQFSNSRSEMNVSTLELGDSALYLCASSSAGTGKEQYFGPGTRLTVT.